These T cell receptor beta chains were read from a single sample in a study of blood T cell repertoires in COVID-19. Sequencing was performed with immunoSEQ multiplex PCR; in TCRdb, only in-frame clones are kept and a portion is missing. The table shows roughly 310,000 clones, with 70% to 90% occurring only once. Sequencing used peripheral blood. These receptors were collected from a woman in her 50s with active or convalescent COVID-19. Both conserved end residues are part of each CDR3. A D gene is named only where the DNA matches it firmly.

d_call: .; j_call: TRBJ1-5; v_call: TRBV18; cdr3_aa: CASSPRVEQPQHF; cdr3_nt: TGTGCCAGCTCACCAAGAGTAGAGCAGCCCCAGCATTTT
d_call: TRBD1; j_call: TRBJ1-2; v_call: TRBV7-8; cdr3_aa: CASSLGAGQGRGYTF; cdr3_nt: TGTGCCAGCAGCTTAGGGGCGGGACAGGGAAGAGGCTACACCTTC
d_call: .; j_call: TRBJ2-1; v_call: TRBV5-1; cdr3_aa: CASSFEASAGYNEQFF; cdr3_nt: TGCGCCAGCAGCTTTGAGGCTAGTGCGGGGTACAATGAGCAGTTCTTC
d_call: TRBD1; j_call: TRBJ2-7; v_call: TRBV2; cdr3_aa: CASKDGTVLTYEQYF; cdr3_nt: TGTGCCAGCAAAGATGGGACAGTTTTAACCTACGAGCAGTACTTC
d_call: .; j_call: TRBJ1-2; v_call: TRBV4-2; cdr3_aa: CASSQDLQGPNYGYTF; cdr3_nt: TGTGCCAGCAGCCAAGATCTTCAGGGGCCTAACTATGGCTACACCTTC
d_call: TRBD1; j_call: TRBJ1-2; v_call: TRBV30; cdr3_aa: CAWAEDRGYGYTF; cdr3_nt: TGTGCCTGGGCGGAAGACAGGGGCTATGGCTACACCTTC
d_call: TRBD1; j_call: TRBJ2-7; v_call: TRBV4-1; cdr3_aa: CASSQEQGAYEQYF; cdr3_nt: TGCGCCAGCAGCCAAGAACAGGGGGCTTACGAGCAGTACTTC
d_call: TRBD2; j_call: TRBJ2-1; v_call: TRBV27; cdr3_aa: CASSQSPAPQRDYNEQFF; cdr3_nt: TGTGCCAGCAGTCAGTCCCCCGCCCCACAGCGGGACTACAATGAGCAGTTCTTC
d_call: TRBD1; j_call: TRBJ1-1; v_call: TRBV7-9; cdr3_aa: CASSLATGANTEAFF; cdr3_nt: TGTGCCAGCAGCTTAGCGACAGGGGCGAACACTGAAGCTTTCTTT
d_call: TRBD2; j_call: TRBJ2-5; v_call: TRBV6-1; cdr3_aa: CASSEAISGSGETQYF; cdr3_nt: TGTGCCAGCAGTGAAGCGATTAGCGGGAGTGGAGAGACCCAGTACTTC